This TCR beta chain was recovered during a study of blood T cell repertoires in COVID-19. Study details: Donors in the United States, Italy and Spain gave samples during acute or convalescent COVID-19.

This CDR3 contains 15 residues. The germline V gene encodes CDR1 SGHDN and CDR2 FVKESK. With 0 bases removed from V and 4 bases from J, the gap between germline ends came to 10 bases. This table comes from immunoSEQ multiplex PCR, and its TCRdb copy is limited to in-frame clones, with some not included. The sample contains 250,000 to 350,000 clones, around 90% of which appear only once. This chain connects TRBV14 to TRBJ1-3, with a tentative D call TRBD1 (6 bases). This receptor was identified in a woman aged 45-65 years who had recovered from COVID-19. The sample was peripheral blood. CDR3 coding DNA: TGTGCCAGCAGCCAAGAGGGGGCGAGGGGAAACACCATATATTTT. Amino acids: CASSQEGARGNTIYF. Combining the CDR3 with reference TRBV14 and TRBJ1-3 gives the whole variable domain EAGVTQFPSHSVIEKGQTVTLRCDPISGHDNLYWYRRVMGKEIKFLLHFVKESKQDESGMPNNRFLAERTGGTYSTLKVQPAELEDSGVYFCASSQEGARGNTIYFGEGSWLTVV.